The TCR beta chain under discussion was sequenced for a study of identical twins. Ten or more counts support this clonotype. Its target is not known. Study-level points and caveats: Twins' surplus sharing was weaker for beta out-of-frame sequences. Out-of-frame alpha sequences shared by twins showed excess low generation probability. The study reached conclusions through statistical analysis that was cross-sectional, not following the same donors.

TCRdb recomputed calls from the 5' RACE reads with MiXCR, one row per CDR3 protein. The table has under 350,000 distinct CDR3 sequences, roughly 9% seen once. This sample was also put to use in a study of yellow fever vaccine responses in identical twins. That work adds: Twins' vaccine T cell response reportedly seemed partly convergent, partly personalized.

Source material: CD8+ T cells sorted from blood. This TCR was sampled from a woman under 30 in good health.

This chain's CDR3 is CASSLTLSFQTDTQYF. CDR3 nucleotide sequence: TGTGCCAGCAGTTTAACCCTCTCCTTTCAGACAGATACGCAGTATTTT. The chain employs TRBV27 and TRBJ2-3, with D unresolved. V lost 2 bases to trimming and J lost 3 bases, with 15 bases between them. The CDR3 is 16 residues long. The germline gives CDR1 MNHEY, CDR2 SMNVEV (reference sequence).